Included here is one T cell receptor (beta chain) sequence, with context. The entry originates in a study of control samples from healthy donors and cancer patients. Only in-frame clones appear in the TCRdb table, and some are missing; sequencing was by immunoSEQ multiplex PCR. The sample has more than 140,000 clones, more than 80% seen once; the top ten hold 6% to 9%. V was cut by 4 bases and J by 4 bases, with 14 bases left in between. Germline assignment: CDR1 SGHRS and CDR2 YFSETQ. The CDR3 length is 14 residues. This sequence joins TRBV5-1 and TRBJ1-2, with D possibly being TRBD1 (5 bases). The receptor's source is a man between 18 and 35 years old in good health. The sequencing input was blood. The CDR3 spells CASSGENRSYGYTF. DNA for the CDR3: TGCGCCAGCAGCGGGGAAAACAGGAGCTATGGCTACACCTTC.